The clone carrying this T cell receptor (beta chain) showed up just once. The antigen remains undetermined. This sample is drawn from a study of T cell responses to AZD1222 COVID-19 vaccine. Points from the study as a whole: Donor demographics were predominantly white British with a female majority; clonal diversity may be underestimated. Repertoires were collected only later (after the peak T cell response had occurred).

Generated by immunoSEQ multiplex PCR, the TCRdb table keeps only in-frame clones and is missing some. The sample has tens of thousands of clones; roughly 83% are singletons. This CDR3 spans 15 amino acids. Germline assignment: CDR1 SGHVS and CDR2 FNYEAQ. V lost 5 bases and J lost 5, with 15 bases in between. The V and J genes are TRBV7-6 and TRBJ2-2, with a possible D match to TRBD2 (5 bases). The TCR sequence derives from an adult in good health. This sample comprised peripheral blood, obtained on day 0 of AZD1222 vaccination. The CDR3, as DNA: TGTGCCAGCAGCCGGACTCCCGGTGGGACCGGGGAGCTGTTTTTT. Amino acid sequence: CASSRTPGGTGELFF. Using reference TRBV7-6 and TRBJ2-2 for the parts outside the CDR3, the full variable domain is GAGVSQSPRYKVTKRGQDVALRCDPISGHVSLYWYRQALGQGPEFLTYFNYEAQQDKSGLPNDRFSAERPEGSISTLTIQRTEQRDSAMYRCASSRTPGGTGELFFGEGSRLTVL.